What follows are 13 T cell receptor beta chains derived from one specimen sequenced in a study of CD8 T cells in ankylosing spondylitis. Notes on the study in general: Seemingly distinctive of ankylosing spondylitis blood was a TCR beta motif formed by eight highly homologous variants.

These receptors have no known antigen. Each CDR3 protein gets one entry after TCRdb re-called the 5' RACE reads with MiXCR. The sample has a few hundred thousand distinct CDR3 sequences, 12% seen once. Sequenced material: blood, either unsorted or a sorted T cell fraction (not recorded which). Receptors were obtained from a male donor with ankylosing spondylitis.

CDR3 sequence: CATGQGNTGELFF. The CDR3 DNA is TGTGCCACAGGACAGGGCAACACCGGGGAGCTGTTTTTT. The chain couples TRBV24-1 to TRBJ2-2; 8 nucleotides align to TRBD1. J gave up 2 bases and V 10 bases, and 2 bases lay outside the gene matches. CDR3 length: 13 amino acids. CDR1 and CDR2 from the germline V gene are KGHDR and SFDVKD.

In its sample, this clonotype was seen many times. V usage is TRBV5-1 and J usage is TRBJ2-5, with D perhaps matching TRBD2 (5 bases). The V gene lost 7 bases and the J gene lost 5 bases, with 15 bases spanning the gap. This CDR3 region has 13 residues. CDR1 is SGHRS, CDR2 YFSETQ, per germline. The CDR3 nucleotides read TGCGCCAGCGGAGGTGGGCTTCGGGAGACCCAGTACTTC. Its translation: CASGGGLRETQYF.

This clonotype was found a few times. The chain joins TRBV20-1 to TRBJ2-5; D gene unclear. V lost 3 bases to trimming and J lost 2 bases, with 7 bases between them. The V gene's germline CDR1 is DFQATT and CDR2 SNEGSKA (reference sequence). This CDR3 comprises 12 residues. In DNA form, the CDR3 reads TGCAGTGCTAGCCAATCGCAAGAGACCCAGTACTTC. This sequence encodes CSASQSQETQYF.

The chain joins TRBV12-3 or TRBV12-4 to TRBJ1-2, with a weak D call TRBD1 (6 bases). Trimming stripped 6 bases from V and 9 bases from J, with 23 bases between. The CDR3 length is 15 residues. The CDR3 spells CASSNGARGRMSYTF. Written as DNA, the CDR3 is TGTGCCAGCAGCAACGGGGCCAGGGGACGTATGAGCTACACCTTC.

V gene TRBV11-2 combines with J gene TRBJ2-3; 8 positions match TRBD1. The CDR3 is 18 residues long. Germline lookup yields CDR1 SGHAT and CDR2 FQNNGV. Trimming removed 3 bases from V and 0 bases from J; junction bases left unmatched: 11. CDR3 nucleotide sequence: TGTGCCAGCAGCTTCCCACAGGGGGATATGGCTAGCACAGATACGCAGTATTTT. Its protein product is CASSFPQGDMASTDTQYF.

This clonotype has only a few counts. The J gene is TRBJ2-7, the V gene TRBV4-2, with D perhaps matching TRBD1 (5 bases). V was pared by 0 bases and J by 7 bases, with 16 bases between. CDR3 size: 15 residues. CDR1 is LGHNA and CDR2 is YNFKEQ in the germline V gene. The CDR3 sequence: CASSQDVTAIVEQYF. DNA for the CDR3: TGTGCCAGCAGCCAAGATGTGACAGCTATCGTGGAGCAGTACTTC.

The chain links TRBV29-1 to TRBJ2-1, with 8 bases matching TRBD2. This CDR3 is built from 13 residues. Trimming at V came to 8 bases and at J to 9 bases, leaving 12 bases not matched to a gene. Germline CDR1 reads SQVTM; CDR2 reads ANQGSEA. CDR3 amino acids: CSLPLYSGTEQFF. The CDR3 coding sequence is TGCAGCCTACCCCTTTATAGCGGGACTGAGCAGTTCTTC.

V is TRBV6-1 and J is TRBJ2-1, with TRBD2 identical over 7 bases. Per germline, CDR1 MNHNS and CDR2 SASEGT. V gave up 2 bases and J gave up 12 bases; unmatched junction bases: 7. The length of the CDR3 is 13 residues. The CDR3 DNA reads TGTGCCAGCAGTGAACTTGCTAGCGGAGCGCAGTTCTTC. The encoded protein is CASSELASGAQFF.

This chain joins TRBV6-5 and TRBJ1-1, with D possibly being TRBD1 (6 bases). The CDR3 has 16 amino acids. The germline V gene encodes CDR1 MNHEY and CDR2 SVGAGI. Trimming left V 6 bases short and J 0 bases short, with 17 bases between. The chain's CDR3 is CASRYRPGVLNTEAFF. The CDR3 region has the DNA TGTGCCAGCAGATACCGCCCAGGGGTTCTGAACACTGAAGCTTTCTTT.

This clonotype was observed a handful of times. This sequence joins TRBV15 and TRBJ2-1; 9 nucleotides agree with TRBD2. Trimming cost V 5 bases and J 6 bases; bases outside gene matches: 5. The CDR3 contains 14 residues. CDR1 is LNHNV and CDR2 is YYDKDF in the germline V gene (reference sequence). DNA of the CDR3: TGTGCCACCAGCGGATCGCGGGAGGGCAATGAGCAGTTCTTC. This sequence encodes CATSGSREGNEQFF.

This clonotype has a count of ten or more. V is TRBV24-1 and J is TRBJ2-2; D unresolved. The CDR3 totals 15 residues. The germline V and J ends were trimmed by 0 bases and 3 bases, with 7 bases remaining between them. Germline V gene lookup returns CDR1 KGHDR and CDR2 SFDVKD. CDR3 residues: CATSDLASDTGELFF. The CDR3 coding sequence is TGTGCCACCAGTGATTTGGCATCAGACACCGGGGAGCTGTTTTTT.

This clonotype was counted a few times. This sequence joins TRBV21-1 and TRBJ2-1; the D call TRBD2 from the table was never checked on the DNA. TRBV21-1 is described as a pseudogene. The CDR3 has 17 amino acids. The CDR3 nucleotides read TGTGCCAGCAGCAACTTATTAGGGACTAGCGGCCACAATGAGCAGTTCTTC. This encodes CASSNLLGTSGHNEQFF.

The CDR3 DNA sequence: TGCGCCAGCAGCAATAGACAGGGCCATGAGCAGTTCTTC. It is translated as CASSNRQGHEQFF. The chain recombines TRBV5-1 with TRBJ2-1, with 7 bases aligning to TRBD1. Germline-derived CDR1 and CDR2 are SGHRS and YFSETQ. J lost 8 bases, V lost 4 bases, and 6 bases had no gene match. The CDR3 contains 13 residues. Full variable domain (remainder filled in from reference TRBV5-1 and TRBJ2-1): KAGVTQTPRYLIKTRGQQVTLSCSPISGHRSVSWYQQTPGQGLQFLFEYFSETQRNKGNFPGRFSGRQFSNSRSEMNVSTLELGDSALYLCASSNRQGHEQFFGPGTRLTVL.